This T cell receptor beta chain stems from a study of T cells after yellow fever vaccination. This CDR3 has 14 residues. In germline, CDR1 is DFQATT, CDR2 SNEGSKA (reference sequence). With 7 bases clipped from V and 4 bases from J, the junction kept 10 bases outside the gene matches. TCRdb used MiXCR to reprocess the 5' RACE reads, holding one entry per CDR3 protein. In the table there are about 350,000 distinct CDR3 sequences, around 13% of which are singletons. This clonotype has a count of ten or more. Antigen unknown. Whole-study results and caveats: FACS-sorted repertoires could contain abundant clonotypes contaminating from the bulk population. The booster saw the reappearance of most primary-vaccination clones (approximately 97% CD4, 70% to 90% CD8).

The genes are TRBV20-1 and TRBJ2-5, with 9 bases that match TRBD2. Sequenced here: CD4+ T cells sorted from PBMCs, sampled 15 days after the yellow fever booster vaccination. The source of this sequence is a man aged 18-30 years who received the YFV17D yellow fever vaccine. The CDR3 DNA is TGCAGTGTCCTTAGCGGGGGTAACGGAGAGACCCAGTACTTC. This encodes CSVLSGGNGETQYF.